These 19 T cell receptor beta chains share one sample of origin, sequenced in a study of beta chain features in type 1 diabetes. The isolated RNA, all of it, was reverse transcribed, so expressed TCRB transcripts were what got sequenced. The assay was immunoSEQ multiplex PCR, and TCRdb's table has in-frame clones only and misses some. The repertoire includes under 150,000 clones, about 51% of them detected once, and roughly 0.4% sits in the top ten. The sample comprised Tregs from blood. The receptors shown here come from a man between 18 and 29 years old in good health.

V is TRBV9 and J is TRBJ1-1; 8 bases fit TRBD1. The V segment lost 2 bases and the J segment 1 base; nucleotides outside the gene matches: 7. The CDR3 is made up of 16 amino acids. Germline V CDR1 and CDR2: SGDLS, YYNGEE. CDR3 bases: TGTGCCAGCAGCGTCAGCTTTCAGGGGGCGAACACTGAAGCTTTCTTT. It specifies CASSVSFQGANTEAFF.

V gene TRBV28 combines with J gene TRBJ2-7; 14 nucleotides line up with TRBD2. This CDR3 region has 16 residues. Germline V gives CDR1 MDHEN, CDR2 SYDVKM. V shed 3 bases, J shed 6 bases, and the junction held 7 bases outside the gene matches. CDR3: CASSFLLGLAGVEQYF. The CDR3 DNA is TGTGCCAGCAGTTTTCTTTTGGGACTAGCGGGGGTCGAGCAGTACTTC.

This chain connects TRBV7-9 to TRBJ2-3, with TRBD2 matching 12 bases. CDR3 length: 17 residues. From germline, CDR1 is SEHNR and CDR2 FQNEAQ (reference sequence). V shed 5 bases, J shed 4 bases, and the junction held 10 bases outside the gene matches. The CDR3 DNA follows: TGTGCCAGCAGCCCCCGACTAGCGGGAGTTGCGGCAGATACGCAGTATTTT. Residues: CASSPRLAGVAADTQYF. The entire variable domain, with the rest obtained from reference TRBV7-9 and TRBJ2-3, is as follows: DTGVSQNPRHKITKRGQNVTFRCDPISEHNRLYWYRQTLGQGPEFLTYFQNEAQLEKSRLLSDRFSAERPKGSFSTLEIQRTEQGDSAMYLCASSPRLAGVAADTQYFGPGTRLTVL.

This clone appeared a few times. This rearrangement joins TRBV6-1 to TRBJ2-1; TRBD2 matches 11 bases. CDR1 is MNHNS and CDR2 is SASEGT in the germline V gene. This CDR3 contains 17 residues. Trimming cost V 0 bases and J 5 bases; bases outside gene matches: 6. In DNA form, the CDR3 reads TGTGCCAGCAGTGAAGCAAGGGGACTAGCGGAACACAATGAGCAGTTCTTC. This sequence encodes CASSEARGLAEHNEQFF.

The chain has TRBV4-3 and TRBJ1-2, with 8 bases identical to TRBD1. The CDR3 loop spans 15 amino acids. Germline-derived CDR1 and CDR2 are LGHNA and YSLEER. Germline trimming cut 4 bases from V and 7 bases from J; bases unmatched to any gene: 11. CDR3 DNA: TGCGCCAGCAGCCCGACACCACCGGACAGGGTTGGCTACACCTTC. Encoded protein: CASSPTPPDRVGYTF.

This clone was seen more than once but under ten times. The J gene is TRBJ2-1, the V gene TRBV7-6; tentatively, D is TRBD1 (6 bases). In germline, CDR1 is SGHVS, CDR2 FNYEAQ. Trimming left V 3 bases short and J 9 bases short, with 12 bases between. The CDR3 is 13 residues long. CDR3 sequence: CASSLGAVTEQFF. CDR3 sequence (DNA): TGTGCCAGCAGCTTGGGGGCGGTGACTGAGCAGTTCTTC.

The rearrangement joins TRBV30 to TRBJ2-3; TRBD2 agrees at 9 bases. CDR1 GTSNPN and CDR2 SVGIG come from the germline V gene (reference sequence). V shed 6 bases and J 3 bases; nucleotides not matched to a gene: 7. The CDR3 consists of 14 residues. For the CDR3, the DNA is TGTGCCTGTGTTCCTAGCGGGAAAACAGATACGCAGTATTTT. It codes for CACVPSGKTDTQYF. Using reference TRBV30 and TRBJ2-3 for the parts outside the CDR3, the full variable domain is SQTIHQWPATLVQPVGSPLSLECTVEGTSNPNLYWYRQAAGRGLQLLFYSVGIGQISSEVPQNLSASRPQDRQFILSSKKLLLSDSGFYLCACVPSGKTDTQYFGPGTRLTVL.

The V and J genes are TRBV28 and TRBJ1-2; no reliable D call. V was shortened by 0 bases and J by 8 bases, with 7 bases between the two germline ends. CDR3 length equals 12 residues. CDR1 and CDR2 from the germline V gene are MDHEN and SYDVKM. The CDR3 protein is CASSLWGAGYTF. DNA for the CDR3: TGTGCCAGCAGTTTATGGGGAGCAGGCTACACCTTC.

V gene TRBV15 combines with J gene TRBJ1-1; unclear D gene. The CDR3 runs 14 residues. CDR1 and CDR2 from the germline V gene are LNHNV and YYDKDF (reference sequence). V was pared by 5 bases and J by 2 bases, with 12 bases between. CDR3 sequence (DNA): TGTGCCACCAGCTCCCGGACTGCCAACACTGAAGCTTTCTTT. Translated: CATSSRTANTEAFF.

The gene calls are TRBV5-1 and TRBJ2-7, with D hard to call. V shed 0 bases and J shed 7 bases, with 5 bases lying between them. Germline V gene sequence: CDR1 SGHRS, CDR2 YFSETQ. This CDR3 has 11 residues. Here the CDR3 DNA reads TGCGCCAGCAGCTTGGCCGGGGAGCAGTACTTC. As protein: CASSLAGEQYF.

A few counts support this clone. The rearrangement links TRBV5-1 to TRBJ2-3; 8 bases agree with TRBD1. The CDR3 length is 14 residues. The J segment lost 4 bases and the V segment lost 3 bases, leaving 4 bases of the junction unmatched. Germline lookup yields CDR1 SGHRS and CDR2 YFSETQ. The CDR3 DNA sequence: TGCGCCAGCAGCTCGGGACAGGCGGCAGATACGCAGTATTTT. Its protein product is CASSSGQAADTQYF.

The CDR3 is CASSLLLRGGGDEQYF. CDR3 bases: TGTGCCAGCAGCTTACTTCTTAGAGGGGGGGGCGACGAGCAGTACTTC. J is TRBJ2-7 and V is TRBV7-9; the D gene is possibly TRBD2 (7 bases). The V end was cut by 2 bases, the J end by 5 bases, with 19 bases between. The CDR3 has 16 residues. CDR1 and CDR2 (germline): SEHNR, FQNEAQ (reference sequence).

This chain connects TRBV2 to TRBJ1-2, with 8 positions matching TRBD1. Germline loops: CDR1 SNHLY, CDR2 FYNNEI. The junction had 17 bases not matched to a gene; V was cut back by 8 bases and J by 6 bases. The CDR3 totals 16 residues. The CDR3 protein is CASSSSKGTGGHGYTF. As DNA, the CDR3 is TGTGCCAGCTCGTCATCCAAAGGAACAGGGGGTCATGGCTACACCTTC.

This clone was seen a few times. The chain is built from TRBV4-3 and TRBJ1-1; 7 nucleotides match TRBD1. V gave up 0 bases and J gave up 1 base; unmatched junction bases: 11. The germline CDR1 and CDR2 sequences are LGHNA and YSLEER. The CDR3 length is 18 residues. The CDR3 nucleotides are TGCGCCAGCAGCCAAGATTTGTCAGGGGGGAACAAGAACACTGAAGCTTTCTTT. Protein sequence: CASSQDLSGGNKNTEAFF.

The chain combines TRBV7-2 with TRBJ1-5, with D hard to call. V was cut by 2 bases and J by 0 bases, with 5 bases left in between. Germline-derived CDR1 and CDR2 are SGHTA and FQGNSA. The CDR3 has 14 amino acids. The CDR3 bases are TGTGCCAGCAGCTTATCAAATAGCAATCAGCCCCAGCATTTT. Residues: CASSLSNSNQPQHF.

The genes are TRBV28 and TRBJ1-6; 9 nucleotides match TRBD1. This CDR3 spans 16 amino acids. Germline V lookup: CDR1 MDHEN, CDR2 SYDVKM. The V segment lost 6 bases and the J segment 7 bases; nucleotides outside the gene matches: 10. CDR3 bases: TGTGCCAGCAGCGCAGCCGGGACAGGGACAAATTCACCCCTCCACTTT. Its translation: CASSAAGTGTNSPLHF. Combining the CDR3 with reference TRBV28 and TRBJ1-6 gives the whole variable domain DVKVTQSSRYLVKRTGEKVFLECVQDMDHENMFWYRQDPGLGLRLIYFSYDVKMKEKGDIPEGYSVSREKKERFSLILESASTNQTSMYLCASSAAGTGTNSPLHFGNGTRLTVT.

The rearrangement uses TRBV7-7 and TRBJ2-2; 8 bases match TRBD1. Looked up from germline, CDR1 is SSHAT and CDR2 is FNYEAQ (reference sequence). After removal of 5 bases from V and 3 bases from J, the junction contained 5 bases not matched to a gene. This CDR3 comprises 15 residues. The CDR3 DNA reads TGTGCCAGCAGCCCGGACAGGGCGGACACCGGGGAGCTGTTTTTT. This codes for CASSPDRADTGELFF.

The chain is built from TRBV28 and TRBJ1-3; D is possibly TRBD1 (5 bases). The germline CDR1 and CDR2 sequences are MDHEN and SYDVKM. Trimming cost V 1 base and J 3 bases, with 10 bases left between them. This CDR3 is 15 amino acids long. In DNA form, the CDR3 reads TGTGCCAGCAGTTTATCGGGGGGAGGTGGAAACACCATATATTTT. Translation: CASSLSGGGGNTIYF.

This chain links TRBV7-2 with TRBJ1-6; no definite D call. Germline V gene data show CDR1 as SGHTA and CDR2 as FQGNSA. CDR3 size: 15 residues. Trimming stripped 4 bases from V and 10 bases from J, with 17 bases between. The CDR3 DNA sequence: TGTGCCAGCAGCTACAGACCGCATCTAACATCACCCCTCCACTTT. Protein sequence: CASSYRPHLTSPLHF.